The T cell receptor beta chain described here comes from a study of OX40 agonist ivuxolimab in advanced cancers. Findings of the study overall: Partial responders treated at 0.1-3.0 mg/kg exhibited clonal expansion among the lowest measured.

This CDR3 region has 13 residues. The germline V and J ends were trimmed by 0 bases and 3 bases, with 6 bases remaining between them. The germline V gene has CDR1 KGHSH and CDR2 LQKENI. Clones were sequenced by immunoSEQ multiplex PCR, and TCRdb holds only the in-frame ones, with some missing. The sample contains 65,000 to 90,000 clones, about 90% of which appear only once. Concerning this clone: The antigen is not known.

This material consisted of CD4+ or CD8+ T cells sorted from blood, taken in a trial of the OX40 agonist ivuxolimab. This receptor was identified in an adult with an advanced solid tumor such as melanoma, head and neck, liver or kidney cancer. This chain links TRBV18 with TRBJ2-7; D ambiguous. CDR3 in amino acids: CASSPPENYEQYF. The CDR3 bases are TGTGCCAGCTCACCACCAGAAAACTACGAGCAGTACTTC. Drawing the rest from reference TRBV18 and TRBJ2-7, the complete variable domain is NAGVMQNPRHLVRRRGQEARLRCSPMKGHSHVYWYRQLPEEGLKFMVYLQKENIIDESGMPKERFSAEFPKEGPSILRIQQVVRGDSAAYFCASSPPENYEQYFGPGTRLTVT.